This T cell receptor (beta chain) was captured in a study of regulatory T cells in long-lasting Graves disease. This CDR3 spans 15 amino acids. Germline CDR1 KGHDR, CDR2 SFDVKD. The time point here: newly diagnosed GD, antithyroid drugs for less than 3 months. Preparation of the TCR library used RNA extracted from PBMCs. With respect to this clonotype: Compared with germline, one end of the junction differs, possibly owing to a read error.

Arm-PCR of CDR3 regions and iRepertoire HTBI primers were used to build TCR beta libraries. TCRdb re-derived calls from the multiplex PCR reads in MiXCR, one entry per CDR3 protein. The data contain about 610,000 distinct CDR3 sequences, roughly 15% of them singletons. A further study also used this sample, focusing on T cells in Graves' hyperthyroidism and ophthalmopathy.

The sequence came from a man younger than 35 with Graves disease. The chain employs TRBV24-1 and TRBJ2-3; D may be TRBD1 or TRBD2 (5 bases each). Here the sequenced sample was peripheral blood mononuclear cells (PBMCs), taken at new diagnosis, from a patient treated with antithyroid drugs. The CDR3 nucleotides read TGTGCCACCAGTCGGGGCGAGATCGTAACAGATACGCGGTATTTT. Residues: CATSRGEIVTDTRYF.